The 28 T cell receptor beta chains below come from one sample, sequenced in a study of T cells after yellow fever vaccination. MiXCR, applied by TCRdb to the 5' RACE reads, yields one record per CDR3 protein. The table has more than 95,000 distinct CDR3 sequences, 7.4% seen once. The sample here was CD4+ T cells sorted from PBMCs, taken 10 days after the first yellow fever vaccination. The origin of the receptors is a man younger than 30 who received the YFV17D yellow fever vaccine.

This clonotype was counted at least ten times. This sequence joins TRBV7-6 and TRBJ2-5; either TRBD1 or TRBD2 may supply D (5 bases each). The CDR3 runs 15 residues. V was clipped by 5 bases and J by 0 bases, with 13 bases between them. The V gene's germline CDR1 is SGHVS and CDR2 FNYEAQ. In DNA, the CDR3 is TGTGCCAGCAGCGCCGTGAGGGGACACCAAGAGACCCAGTACTTC. Translating gives CASSAVRGHQETQYF.

This clonotype was picked up many times. V and J are TRBV19 and TRBJ2-3; 15 bases match TRBD2. The germline V gene has CDR1 LNHDA and CDR2 SQIVND (reference sequence). The trim removed 5 bases at V and 2 bases at J, leaving 2 bases unmatched. This CDR3 has 16 amino acids. For the CDR3, the DNA is TGTGCCAGTAGTGGACTAGCGGGGGGGCTCACAGATACGCAGTATTTT. Residues: CASSGLAGGLTDTQYF.

The chain carries TRBV5-6 and TRBJ2-1; no reliable D call. V lost 0 bases and J 0 bases, leaving 7 bases between the germline ends. Per germline, CDR1 SGHDT and CDR2 YYEEEE. There are 15 residues in the CDR3. CDR3 DNA sequence: TGTGCCAGCAGCTTGGACCCCCGCTCCTACAATGAGCAGTTCTTC. Residues: CASSLDPRSYNEQFF.

This clonotype was counted ten times or more. In DNA, the CDR3 is TGTGCTAGTGGTTTGGTTGCCAGCGGGGCAGATACGCAGTATTTT. It translates to CASGLVASGADTQYF. The chain uses TRBV12-5 and TRBJ2-3; 7 positions match TRBD2. Germline V gene lookup returns CDR1 LGHNT and CDR2 FRNRAP. The CDR3 extends over 15 amino acids. V shed 0 bases, J shed 4 bases, and the junction held 4 bases outside the gene matches.

This clonotype was picked up many times. The chain links TRBV18 to TRBJ2-1; 10 bases agree with TRBD2. The CDR3 runs to 14 residues. The J segment lost 5 bases and the V segment lost 6 bases, leaving 4 bases of the junction unmatched. The germline V gene encodes CDR1 KGHSH and CDR2 LQKENI. The DNA for the CDR3 is TGTGCCAGCTCGGGGACTAGCGCAGACAATGAGCAGTTCTTC. Translated: CASSGTSADNEQFF.

This clonotype came up a few times. V gene TRBV5-6 combines with J gene TRBJ2-5; no clear D gene. Looked up from germline, CDR1 is SGHDT and CDR2 is YYEEEE. CDR3 length: 17 amino acids. V was shortened by 4 bases and J by 5 bases, with 24 bases between the two germline ends. This CDR3 is CASSLYRLKGVGETQYF. The CDR3 coding sequence is TGTGCCAGCAGCCTCTATCGGCTGAAGGGCGTTGGGGAGACCCAGTACTTC.

This clonotype was detected many times. This sequence joins TRBV18 and TRBJ2-7; the D gene is possibly TRBD1 (6 bases). Per germline, CDR1 KGHSH and CDR2 LQKENI. Trimming removed 3 bases at V and 7 bases at J, with 13 bases between. This CDR3 spans 13 amino acids. In DNA, the CDR3 is TGTGCCAGCTCACCTTCAGGGGCGTGGGAGCAGTACTTC. Amino acid sequence: CASSPSGAWEQYF.

The chain recombines TRBV28 with TRBJ2-1; tentatively, D is TRBD2 (6 bases). Trimming took 4 bases from V and 7 from J, leaving 17 bases between them. Per the germline V gene, CDR1 is MDHEN and CDR2 is SYDVKM. The CDR3 has 15 residues. The CDR3 region has the DNA TGTGCCAGCAGTTCGACTAGTCTAGGTTTTAATGAGCAGTTCTTC. As protein: CASSSTSLGFNEQFF.

This clonotype came up many times. V gene TRBV5-1 combines with J gene TRBJ2-7; 7 nucleotides align to TRBD1. The CDR3 has 15 amino acids. Germline loops: CDR1 SGHRS, CDR2 YFSETQ. Losses at the gene ends were 4 bases for V and 2 bases for J; bases not matched to a gene: 9. In DNA, the CDR3 is TGCGCCAGCAGCCAACAGGGGTTAAGGACCTACGAGCAGTACTTC. Protein: CASSQQGLRTYEQYF.

This clonotype was observed at least ten times. DNA of the CDR3: TGCGCCAGCAGCCCCGGGACAGGGTATCAAGAGACCCAGTACTTC. This sequence encodes CASSPGTGYQETQYF. This chain connects TRBV5-1 to TRBJ2-5, with TRBD1 identical over 9 bases. The V gene end was trimmed by 4 bases and the J gene end by 2 bases; junction bases not matched to a gene: 6. The CDR3 length is 15 residues. Germline V gene lookup returns CDR1 SGHRS and CDR2 YFSETQ.

The chain has TRBV4-1 and TRBJ1-1, with D perhaps matching TRBD1 (6 bases). The CDR3 totals 15 residues. Trimming removed 2 bases from V and 5 bases from J, with 15 bases in between. The germline gives CDR1 MGHRA, CDR2 YSYEKL. The CDR3 bases are TGCGCCAGCAGCCAAACTACCCAGGGGAATACTGAAGCTTTCTTT. Protein product: CASSQTTQGNTEAFF.

This clonotype showed up many times. The V and J genes are TRBV15 and TRBJ2-7; D unclear. Germline V gene sequence: CDR1 LNHNV, CDR2 YYDKDF (reference sequence). The CDR3 is 13 amino acids. Trimming shortened V by 0 bases and J by 5 bases, and 8 bases separated the two germline ends. The CDR3 bases are TGTGCCACCAGCAGAGATAGGGCCAACGAGCAGTACTTC. Protein: CATSRDRANEQYF.

In its sample, this clonotype was seen many times. The V gene is TRBV5-1, the J gene TRBJ2-3; D unclear. Germline CDR1 is SGHRS and CDR2 is YFSETQ. The CDR3 has 14 residues. V was trimmed by 0 bases and J by 3 bases, leaving 8 bases between them. The CDR3 region has the DNA TGCGCCAGCAGCTTGGTTACAGCGACAGATACGCAGTATTTT. Its translation is CASSLVTATDTQYF.

This clonotype was recorded many times. The chain employs TRBV5-4 and TRBJ1-2; D not certain. V was shortened by 3 bases and J by 6 bases, with 12 bases between the two germline ends. Germline CDR1 and CDR2: SGHNT and YYREEE (reference sequence). The CDR3 contains 13 residues. CDR3 sequence: CASSSPGPNGYTF. The CDR3 coding sequence is TGTGCCAGCAGCTCACCGGGTCCAAATGGCTACACCTTC.

The chain uses TRBV11-1 and TRBJ2-5; D is ambiguous. Germline loops: CDR1 SGHAT, CDR2 FQDESV (reference sequence). The CDR3 covers 13 residues. With 7 bases removed from V and 4 bases from J, the gap between germline ends came to 13 bases. CDR3 bases: TGTGCCAGCATCTTGGGGTTCGGAGAGACCCAGTACTTC. This gives the protein CASILGFGETQYF.

The table lists this clonotype with many counts. The chain is built from TRBV7-9 and TRBJ1-2, with unresolved D. The length of the CDR3 is 11 residues. Germline CDR1 SEHNR, CDR2 FQNEAQ (reference sequence). The V gene lost 2 bases and the J gene lost 10 bases, with 8 bases spanning the gap. The DNA of the CDR3 is TGTGCCAGCAGCTTAACGGAGCTCTACACCTTC. It translates to CASSLTELYTF.

The chain has TRBV7-2 and TRBJ2-3; D ambiguous. Trimming pared 2 bases from V and 3 bases from J, leaving 12 bases between. Germline CDR1 reads SGHTA; CDR2 reads FQGNSA. The CDR3 loop spans 15 amino acids. CDR3 amino acids: CASSLQGHPTDTQYF. For the CDR3, the DNA is TGTGCCAGCAGCTTACAAGGTCATCCGACAGATACGCAGTATTTT.

This clonotype has at least ten counts. The chain links TRBV4-1 to TRBJ2-5, with a weak D call TRBD2 (5 bases). The CDR3 is 17 residues long. CDR1 MGHRA and CDR2 YSYEKL come from the germline V gene. Trimming stripped 1 base from V and 2 bases from J, with 17 bases between. Here the CDR3 DNA reads TGCGCCAGCAGCCAAGGCCGCGGGTCCTTGCTTCAAGAGACCCAGTACTTC. It specifies CASSQGRGSLLQETQYF.

This clonotype was seen at least ten times. J is TRBJ1-1 and V is TRBV7-2, with 9 bases fitting TRBD1. J gave up 3 bases and V 2 bases, and 4 bases lay outside the gene matches. Germline V gene lookup returns CDR1 SGHTA and CDR2 FQGNSA. The CDR3 is made up of 15 amino acids. CDR3 coding DNA: TGTGCCAGCAGCTTACCGAGGACAGGGGACACTGAAGCTTTCTTT. It yields the protein CASSLPRTGDTEAFF.

This clonotype was seen at least ten times. The chain uses TRBV7-8 and TRBJ1-6; a possible D gene is TRBD1 (5 bases). Germline V gene lookup returns CDR1 SGHVS and CDR2 FQNEAQ. The CDR3 runs to 16 residues. Trimming left V 2 bases short and J 3 bases short, with 11 bases between. The CDR3 DNA is TGTGCCAGCAGCTTACTATCCGGACACTATAATTCACCCCTCCACTTT. Translating it yields CASSLLSGHYNSPLHF.

At least ten counts were recorded for this clonotype. The chain uses TRBV28 and TRBJ2-1, with 15 bases identical to TRBD2. CDR3 length equals 15 residues. Germline V gene lookup returns CDR1 MDHEN and CDR2 SYDVKM. Trimming cost V 11 bases and J 1 base; bases outside gene matches: 3. CDR3 amino acids: CAGLAGGRSYNEQFF. The CDR3 nucleotides are TGTGCCGGACTAGCGGGGGGGAGATCCTACAATGAGCAGTTCTTC.

In its sample, this clonotype was seen many times. J is TRBJ2-1 and V is TRBV2; a possible D gene is TRBD1 (6 bases). Trimming removed 9 bases at V and 7 bases at J, with 19 bases between. Germline V lookup: CDR1 SNHLY, CDR2 FYNNEI. The CDR3 loop spans 14 amino acids. CDR3: CARTRDIRRNEQFF. The DNA of the CDR3 is TGTGCCAGGACCCGGGACATCCGGAGGAATGAGCAGTTCTTC.

This clonotype was seen many times. The genes are TRBV4-1 and TRBJ1-2; TRBD1 matches 9 bases. Trimming took 1 base from V and 2 from J; bases not matched to a gene: 5. This CDR3 has 16 amino acids. CDR1 is MGHRA, CDR2 YSYEKL, per germline. The CDR3 reads CASSQAWTGENYGYTF. CDR3 in DNA: TGCGCCAGCAGCCAAGCCTGGACAGGGGAAAACTATGGCTACACCTTC.

This clonotype was picked up many times. The chain couples TRBV7-2 to TRBJ2-7; 7 bases line up with TRBD2. The CDR3 covers 15 residues. Looked up from germline, CDR1 is SGHTA and CDR2 is FQGNSA. After removal of 4 bases from V and 7 bases from J, the junction contained 13 bases not matched to a gene. The DNA for the CDR3 is TGTGCCAGCAGCTCCCAAGCTCTAGCGGTGGGAGAGCAGTACTTC. Its translation: CASSSQALAVGEQYF.

This clonotype was seen only a few times. The genes are TRBV5-4 and TRBJ1-4, with 9 bases that match TRBD1. V was clipped by 5 bases and J by 6 bases; unmatched bases: 8. CDR1 and CDR2 from the germline V gene are SGHNT and YYREEE (reference sequence). The CDR3 is 15 amino acids. The CDR3 DNA reads TGTGCCAGCAGTACCGGGACAGGGAGACATGAAAAACTGTTTTTT. This encodes CASSTGTGRHEKLFF.

This clonotype was seen more than once but under ten times. The CDR3 sequence is CARVFADSYEQYF. CDR3 bases: TGCGCCCGTGTCTTTGCAGACTCCTACGAGCAGTACTTC. The V call is TRBV23-1, the J call TRBJ2-7; no firm D call. TRBV23-1 is identified as an open reading frame with a role that is uncertain. This CDR3 is 13 amino acids long. V lost 11 bases, J lost 0 bases, and 14 bases lay in between.

This clonotype has a count of ten or more. The rearrangement links TRBV18 to TRBJ2-5; 7 nucleotides agree with TRBD1. Looked up from germline, CDR1 is KGHSH and CDR2 is LQKENI. The CDR3 runs to 16 residues. Trimming removed 6 bases from V and 3 bases from J; junction bases left unmatched: 13. CDR3: CASSLKVQGFKETQYF. CDR3 DNA: TGTGCCAGCTCCCTCAAAGTACAGGGGTTCAAAGAGACCCAGTACTTC.

Many counts were recorded for this clonotype. CDR3 sequence: CASSLDFGAQYF. The DNA of the CDR3 is TGTGCCAGCAGCTTAGACTTCGGGGCCCAGTACTTC. The chain carries TRBV7-9 and TRBJ2-5; tentatively, D is TRBD2 (5 bases). Germline-derived CDR1 and CDR2 are SEHNR and FQNEAQ (reference sequence). V was clipped by 1 base and J by 9 bases, with 9 bases between them. CDR3 length: 12 amino acids.